This passage covers 12 T cell receptor beta chains from one sample sequenced in a study of early T cells in non-severe SARS-CoV-2 infection (dated by TCRdb to 2020 to 2023). The library was produced with 5' RACE. The data were produced on a NextSeq 500. TCRdb reran the public reads through fastp at Q25 and MiXCR, keeping productive beta chains. Under each unique CDR3 protein, matching rows form one entry showing the most common genes and DNA. This sample is represented by fewer than 70,000 distinct CDR3 sequences; 3.5% to 6% of them were singletons. Approximately 3.7% of the sample is in the top ten clones. The source was whole blood, collected at baseline. These receptors came from an adult who was a healthcare worker with PCR-confirmed SARS-CoV-2 infection or an uninfected control (not recorded which). The donor label of this sample is uncertain.

This clonotype was seen only a few times. The chain couples TRBV21-1 to TRBJ1-6. TRBV21-1 constitutes a pseudogene. The CDR3 has 19 residues. The CDR3 DNA follows: TGTGCCAGCAGCAAAGCGCTTTCCGGAACCGGATCCTATAATTCACCCCTCCACTTT. It codes for CASSKALSGTGSYNSPLHF.

This clonotype was counted ten times or more. This rearrangement joins TRBV14 to TRBJ2-7; D remains ambiguous. CDR1 and CDR2 from the germline V gene are SGHDN and FVKESK. Trimming took 4 bases from V and 3 from J, leaving 10 bases between them. This CDR3 region has 13 residues. The CDR3 bases are TGTGCCAGCAGCCGACCCGATGACTACGAGCAGTACTTC. This encodes CASSRPDDYEQYF.

This clonotype appeared a few times. CDR3 loop: CASSFGDASNQPQHF. The CDR3 DNA is TGTGCCAGCAGCTTTGGGGACGCTAGCAATCAGCCCCAGCATTTT. This rearrangement joins TRBV7-9 to TRBJ1-5; possibly TRBD1 for D (5 bases). This CDR3 spans 15 amino acids. V dropped 3 bases and J dropped 0 bases, with 9 bases sitting between them. Per germline, CDR1 SEHNR and CDR2 FQNEAQ (reference sequence).

This clonotype was detected ten times or more. The gene calls are TRBV19 and TRBJ1-2, with TRBD1 identical over 9 bases. Germline CDR1 and CDR2: LNHDA and SQIVND (reference sequence). Trimming took 7 bases from V and 7 from J; bases not matched to a gene: 4. This CDR3 spans 12 amino acids. The CDR3 loop is CASTGQGGGYTF. CDR3 nucleotide sequence: TGTGCCAGTACGGGACAGGGTGGTGGCTACACCTTC.

CDR3 DNA sequence: TGTGCCAGCAGCCTTCCATGGGCCGGGGAGCTGTTTTTT. Translated: CASSLPWAGELFF. The chain has TRBV6-6 and TRBJ2-2; D ambiguous. Trimming left V 6 bases short and J 6 bases short, with 11 bases between. The germline V gene has CDR1 MNHNY and CDR2 SVGAGI (reference sequence). This CDR3 comprises 13 residues.

This clonotype was observed at least ten times. This chain uses TRBV6-4 with TRBJ1-1; 7 nucleotides agree with TRBD1. J lost 5 bases, V lost 2 bases, and 5 bases had no gene match. CDR3 size: 14 residues. From germline, CDR1 is MRHNA and CDR2 SNTAGT. The CDR3 loop is CASSDTGEGTEAFF. CDR3 in DNA: TGTGCCAGCAGTGACACAGGGGAGGGGACTGAAGCTTTCTTT.

Ten or more counts support this clonotype. The chain couples TRBV27 to TRBJ2-3, with 11 bases fitting TRBD1. V lost 5 bases, J lost 9 bases, and 10 bases stayed unmatched. CDR3 length equals 15 residues. Per the germline V gene, CDR1 is MNHEY and CDR2 is SMNVEV (reference sequence). CDR3: CASSLRTGGAGTQYF. The CDR3 nucleotides are TGTGCCAGCAGTCTTCGGACAGGGGGCGCGGGCACGCAGTATTTT.

This clonotype was picked up many times. The rearrangement joins TRBV4-3 to TRBJ1-4; 7 positions agree with TRBD1. The CDR3 is 16 amino acids. After removal of 1 base from V and 0 bases from J, the junction contained 2 bases not matched to a gene. Germline-derived CDR1 and CDR2 are LGHNA and YSLEER. The chain's CDR3 is CASSQGQGATNEKLFF. The CDR3 region has the DNA TGCGCCAGCAGCCAAGGACAGGGAGCAACTAATGAAAAACTGTTTTTT.

This clonotype was counted at least ten times. The genes are TRBV20-1 and TRBJ1-5; D might be TRBD1 (6 bases). Trimming took off 2 bases at V and 6 bases at J, with 8 bases between the two ends. CDR3 length: 12 amino acids. Germline CDR1 and CDR2: DFQATT and SNEGSKA (reference sequence). CDR3 in amino acids: CSARWGLQPQHF. CDR3 sequence (DNA): TGCAGTGCTAGATGGGGGCTTCAGCCCCAGCATTTT.

This clonotype came up a few times. The CDR3 DNA is TGTGCCAGCTCCCCTGCTCAGGATTCCTACGAGCAGTACTTC. Protein product: CASSPAQDSYEQYF. The chain carries TRBV18 and TRBJ2-7, with D unresolved. Germline loops: CDR1 KGHSH, CDR2 LQKENI. The CDR3 length is 14 residues. Trimming took 6 bases from V and 1 from J, leaving 13 bases between them.

The CDR3 sequence: CASKPPTVMNTEAFF. DNA of the CDR3: TGTGCCAGCAAGCCCCCGACAGTAATGAACACTGAAGCTTTCTTT. This sequence joins TRBV6-1 and TRBJ1-1; tentatively, D is TRBD1 (5 bases). Trimming cost V 7 bases and J 0 bases, with 15 bases left between them. The germline V gene encodes CDR1 MNHNS and CDR2 SASEGT. The CDR3 has 15 residues.

The table lists this clonotype with many counts. CDR3 amino acids: CASGLSQLHTYEQYF. The DNA of the CDR3 is TGTGCCAGCGGGTTGTCACAGCTCCACACCTACGAGCAGTACTTC. The chain employs TRBV28 and TRBJ2-7; D remains ambiguous. The length of the CDR3 is 15 residues. The V end lost 8 bases, the J end lost 2 bases, and 19 bases lay between the germline ends. Germline CDR1 and CDR2: MDHEN and SYDVKM.